The 20 T cell receptor beta chains reported below all come from one sample, sequenced in a study of T cell responses to AZD1222 COVID-19 vaccine. Profiling relied on immunoSEQ multiplex PCR, and the TCRdb table lists in-frame clones only, not all of them. The sample holds over 150,000 clones, roughly nine tenths seen once. The material sequenced was peripheral blood, taken on day 0 of AZD1222 vaccination. Receptors were obtained from an adult in good health.

This rearrangement joins TRBV18 to TRBJ1-5; D is unresolved. The ends were cut back, 6 bases at V and 4 bases at J, with 13 bases in the middle. The V gene's germline CDR1 is KGHSH and CDR2 LQKENI. The CDR3 has 14 residues. The CDR3 nucleotides are TGTGCCAGCTCCGCTATGAAGAAAAATCAGCCCCAGCATTTT. The encoded protein is CASSAMKKNQPQHF. Full variable domain (remainder filled in from reference TRBV18 and TRBJ1-5): NAGVMQNPRHLVRRRGQEARLRCSPMKGHSHVYWYRQLPEEGLKFMVYLQKENIIDESGMPKERFSAEFPKEGPSILRIQQVVRGDSAAYFCASSAMKKNQPQHFGDGTRLSIL.

The chain links TRBV15 to TRBJ1-1; no reliable D call. V was clipped by 0 bases and J by 6 bases, with 14 bases between them. Germline CDR1 is LNHNV and CDR2 is YYDKDF (reference sequence). This CDR3 comprises 15 residues. CDR3 region: CATSRDRFRVPEAFF. CDR3 sequence (DNA): TGTGCCACCAGCAGAGATCGTTTTAGGGTACCTGAAGCTTTCTTT.

V usage is TRBV9 and J usage is TRBJ1-1; no firm D call. The CDR3 extends over 15 amino acids. Per the germline V gene, CDR1 is SGDLS and CDR2 is YYNGEE. V shed 0 bases and J shed 5 bases, with 14 bases lying between them. CDR3 DNA: TGTGCCAGCAGCGTAGACCCGGGCGCATGGACTGAAGCTTTCTTT. This sequence encodes CASSVDPGAWTEAFF.

This chain connects TRBV7-3 to TRBJ1-1, with D possibly being TRBD1 (5 bases). V was cut by 2 bases and J by 0 bases, with 13 bases left in between. The CDR3 has 16 residues. Germline V lookup: CDR1 SGHTA, CDR2 FQGTGA. The CDR3 spells CASSLYSVGVNTEAFF. CDR3 nucleotide sequence: TGTGCCAGCAGCTTATATTCGGTGGGGGTGAACACTGAAGCTTTCTTT.

The rearrangement links TRBV27 to TRBJ1-6; 8 nucleotides match TRBD1. The length of the CDR3 is 14 residues. CDR1 is MNHEY and CDR2 is SMNVEV in the germline V gene (reference sequence). After removal of 8 bases from V and 9 bases from J, the junction contained 9 bases not matched to a gene. CDR3 amino acids: CASGRDRGFSPLHF. In DNA, the CDR3 is TGTGCCAGCGGAAGAGACAGGGGCTTTTCACCCCTCCACTTT.

The rearrangement uses TRBV10-3 and TRBJ1-6, with 9 bases that match TRBD1. Germline-derived CDR1 and CDR2 are ENHRY and SYGVKD. Trimming took 10 bases from V and 7 from J; bases not matched to a gene: 2. This CDR3 has 12 amino acids. The CDR3 coding sequence is TGTGCCACCGGGACAGGGAATTCACCCCTCCACTTT. Translating gives CATGTGNSPLHF.

V usage is TRBV4-3 and J usage is TRBJ2-7; 7 bases fit TRBD1. The CDR3 loop spans 15 amino acids. CDR1 LGHNA and CDR2 YSLEER come from the germline V gene. Trimming removed 1 base from V and 2 bases from J; junction bases left unmatched: 5. The CDR3 sequence is CASSQVDRVPYEQYF. DNA of the CDR3: TGCGCCAGCAGCCAAGTCGACAGGGTACCCTACGAGCAGTACTTC.

With regard to this clone: This CDR3 is also generated by other DNA sequences in the sample. The chain employs TRBV20-1 and TRBJ1-2; D uncertain. The germline V gene encodes CDR1 DFQATT and CDR2 SNEGSKA (reference sequence). The CDR3 runs to 11 residues. V was shortened by 6 bases and J by 5 bases, with 10 bases between the two germline ends. CDR3 in DNA: TGCAGTGCATTTGGCGGGTATGGCTACACCTTC. It translates to CSAFGGYGYTF.

This sequence joins TRBV11-3 and TRBJ2-3; TRBD2 matches at 15 bases. Germline CDR1 is SGHNT and CDR2 is YENEEA. Germline trimming cut 5 bases from V and 2 bases from J; bases unmatched to any gene: 11. The CDR3 totals 19 residues. The CDR3 protein is CASSQGLAGGIYFTDTQYF. CDR3 in DNA: TGTGCCAGCAGCCAAGGACTAGCGGGGGGGATATACTTCACAGATACGCAGTATTTT.

This sequence joins TRBV6-1 and TRBJ1-2; D may be TRBD1 (6 bases). This CDR3 has 15 amino acids. Germline CDR1 MNHNS, CDR2 SASEGT. Trimming cost V 3 bases and J 6 bases, with 17 bases left between them. The chain's CDR3 is CASSDLRFRGDGYTF. The DNA for the CDR3 is TGTGCCAGCAGTGATCTTAGATTCAGGGGAGATGGCTACACCTTC.

The gene calls are TRBV23-1 and TRBJ1-5; no clear D. TRBV23-1 is designated an ORF whose function remains uncertain. The CDR3 is 18 residues long. V was trimmed by 0 bases and J by 0 bases, leaving 15 bases between them. The CDR3 loop reads CASSQSDLQVHSNQPQHF. Here the CDR3 DNA reads TGCGCCAGCAGTCAATCTGATCTCCAGGTACATAGCAATCAGCCCCAGCATTTT.

The genes are TRBV4-1 and TRBJ1-5; 7 nucleotides align to TRBD1. V lost 0 bases, J lost 0 bases, and 11 bases stayed unmatched. The CDR3 sequence is 19 residues long. The germline V gene has CDR1 MGHRA and CDR2 YSYEKL. In DNA form, the CDR3 reads TGCGCCAGCAGCCAAGAATCAGGGACAGCCTTCTTTAGCAATCAGCCCCAGCATTTT. This translates into CASSQESGTAFFSNQPQHF.

This chain uses TRBV10-2 with TRBJ1-1; D unresolved. Trimming pared 7 bases from V and 3 bases from J, leaving 15 bases between. In germline, CDR1 is WSHSY, CDR2 SAAADI. The CDR3 loop spans 14 amino acids. For the CDR3, the DNA is TGCGCCAGCAAGAAGCATATGGCAGACACTGAAGCTTTCTTT. Amino acid sequence: CASKKHMADTEAFF.

The J gene is TRBJ2-7, the V gene TRBV27, with 8 bases aligning to TRBD2. J lost 6 bases, V lost 2 bases, and 6 bases had no gene match. The V gene's germline CDR1 is MNHEY and CDR2 SMNVEV (reference sequence). The length of the CDR3 is 14 residues. CDR3 sequence: CASSLDRGGLEQYF. The CDR3 DNA follows: TGTGCCAGCAGTTTAGACCGGGGGGGCCTCGAGCAGTACTTC.

The gene calls are TRBV29-1 and TRBJ2-3; 10 bases fit TRBD2. Germline values: CDR1 SQVTM, CDR2 ANQGSEA. The CDR3 spans 16 residues. J lost 4 bases, V lost 3 bases, and 10 bases had no gene match. CDR3 sequence (DNA): TGCAGCGTTGACGGGCAGCGGGGGGGCCCCCCAGATACGCAGTATTTT. Translated: CSVDGQRGGPPDTQYF.

The chain couples TRBV7-2 to TRBJ2-7, with D maybe TRBD1 (6 bases). CDR1 is SGHTA and CDR2 is FQGNSA in the germline V gene. The V end lost 2 bases, the J end lost 2 bases, and 10 bases lay between the germline ends. The CDR3 is 14 amino acids. In nucleotides, the CDR3 is TGTGCCAGCAGCTTACCAACAGGGACCTACGAGCAGTACTTC. Its translation: CASSLPTGTYEQYF.

The chain links TRBV11-3 to TRBJ2-3; 8 bases line up with TRBD2. With V trimmed by 3 bases and J by 4 bases, 6 bases remained unmatched. The CDR3 is 15 residues long. Germline V lookup: CDR1 SGHNT, CDR2 YENEEA. The CDR3 DNA follows: TGTGCCAGCAGCTTGCGGGGGGTGCCCGCAGATACGCAGTATTTT. Encoded protein: CASSLRGVPADTQYF. Drawing the rest from reference TRBV11-3 and TRBJ2-3, the complete variable domain is EAGVVQSPRYKIIEKKQPVAFWCNPISGHNTLYWYLQNLGQGPELLIRYENEEAVDDSQLPKDRFSAERLKGVDSTLKIQPAELGDSAVYLCASSLRGVPADTQYFGPGTRLTVL.

This clone was seen just once. The gene calls are TRBV6-5 and TRBJ2-7, with D maybe TRBD1 (6 bases). This CDR3 contains 13 residues. Germline loops: CDR1 MNHEY, CDR2 SVGAGI. The V end was cut by 5 bases, the J end by 3 bases, with 11 bases between. The DNA for the CDR3 is TGTGCCAGCAGTCGCGGACAGCACTACGAGCAGTACGTC. Amino acids: CASSRGQHYEQYV.

The V gene is TRBV4-2, the J gene TRBJ2-3, with TRBD2 matching 10 bases. This CDR3 region has 19 residues. CDR1 is LGHNA, CDR2 YNFKEQ, per germline. V was pared by 1 base and J by 3 bases, with 13 bases of the junction left unmatched. The CDR3 DNA follows: TGTGCCAGCAGCCAAGTTCCATTTAGGGCTAGCGGGGGAACAGATACGCAGTATTTT. Its protein product is CASSQVPFRASGGTDTQYF.

In its sample, this clone was seen once. The identical CDR3 is also encoded by other nucleotide sequences in the sample. The rearrangement uses TRBV6-1 and TRBJ2-6, with D hard to call. CDR3 length equals 13 residues. CDR1 is MNHNS, CDR2 SASEGT, per germline. Trimming took 3 bases from V and 4 from J, leaving 4 bases between them. CDR3: CASSEVGANVLTF. In nucleotides, the CDR3 is TGTGCCAGCAGTGAGGTGGGGGCCAACGTCCTGACTTTC.